This T cell receptor beta chain was sequenced during a study of technical replicates of blood from a handful of donors. The CDR3 loop spans 16 amino acids. Germline values: CDR1 SGDLS, CDR2 YYNGEE. V lost 0 bases to trimming and J lost 4 bases, with 14 bases between them. Data came from immunoSEQ multiplex PCR; TCRdb stores just in-frame clones and leaves some out. The data hold about 73,000 clones, with approximately 91% observed a single time. Source material: PBMCs. The TCR sequence derives from a human donor in good health. Some clones in this sample may be carry-over from other donors' samples. The genes are TRBV9 and TRBJ2-1; D is possibly TRBD2 (5 bases). The CDR3 DNA reads TGTGCCAGCAGCGTAGGTTTAGGAGCGGCGTACAATGAGCAGTTCTTC. It specifies CASSVGLGAAYNEQFF.